These T cell receptor beta chains were read from a single sample in a study of human T cells and chemical hapten exposure. TCRdb ran MiXCR on the RACE reads and lists one entry per CDR3 protein. The table has some 45,000 distinct CDR3 sequences, around 4.5% seen once. Sequenced input: whole blood. Receptor source: a human donor in good health. Some clones in this sample may be carry-over from other donors' samples. CDR3s include the opening cysteine and the closing phenylalanine or tryptophan. The D gene is left open where the match is weak. Rows may omit the clone size; those that give it use once, few, many or a size class.

v_gene: TRBV28
d_gene: .
j_gene: TRBJ1-4
abundance: many
CDR3aa: CASSFATSLGEKLFF
CDR3nt: TGTGCCAGCAGTTTCGCAACTTCCTTGGGCGAAAAACTGTTTTTT

v_gene: TRBV14
d_gene: TRBD2
j_gene: TRBJ2-1
abundance: many
CDR3aa: CASSRIRASGKGYNEQFF
CDR3nt: TGTGCCAGCAGCCGGATACGGGCTAGCGGGAAGGGGTACAATGAGCAGTTCTTC

v_gene: TRBV29-1
d_gene: TRBD2
j_gene: TRBJ2-2
abundance: .
CDR3aa: CSVVGREGRFTGELFF
CDR3nt: TGCAGCGTTGTTGGGCGGGAGGGCCGGTTTACCGGGGAGCTGTTTTTT

v_gene: TRBV30
d_gene: .
j_gene: TRBJ1-2
abundance: .
CDR3aa: CAWSNSGDYGYTF
CDR3nt: TGTGCCTGGAGTAATTCAGGGGACTATGGCTACACCTTC

v_gene: TRBV12-3/TRBV12-4
d_gene: .
j_gene: TRBJ2-3
abundance: .
CDR3aa: CASSLMGAGDTQYF
CDR3nt: TGTGCCAGCAGTTTAATGGGGGCGGGAGATACGCAGTATTTT

v_gene: TRBV28
d_gene: .
j_gene: TRBJ1-5
abundance: many
CDR3aa: CASSSDRSRNQPQHF
CDR3nt: TGTGCCAGCAGTTCCGACAGGTCCCGAAATCAGCCCCAGCATTTT

v_gene: TRBV4-1
d_gene: TRBD2
j_gene: TRBJ2-5
abundance: many
CDR3aa: CASSQRLAGTRQETQYF
CDR3nt: TGCGCCAGCAGCCAACGACTAGCGGGGACCCGCCAAGAGACCCAGTACTTC

v_gene: TRBV10-3
d_gene: .
j_gene: TRBJ2-3
abundance: few
CDR3aa: CAISDTTSTDTQYF
CDR3nt: TGTGCCATCAGTGACACCACTAGCACAGATACGCAGTATTTT

v_gene: TRBV4-2
d_gene: .
j_gene: TRBJ1-4
abundance: .
CDR3aa: CASNPLGEAEKLFF
CDR3nt: TGTGCCAGCAACCCCCTGGGCGAAGCTGAAAAACTGTTTTTT

v_gene: TRBV28
d_gene: TRBD1
j_gene: TRBJ2-7
abundance: .
CDR3aa: CASSIIRLRDRTSYEQYF
CDR3nt: TGTGCCAGCAGTATAATTCGCCTCCGGGACAGGACCTCCTACGAGCAGTACTTC

v_gene: TRBV2
d_gene: .
j_gene: TRBJ1-2
abundance: many
CDR3aa: CASTRQSQGYTF
CDR3nt: TGTGCCAGCACTAGGCAGTCCCAAGGCTACACCTTC

v_gene: TRBV11-2
d_gene: .
j_gene: TRBJ2-5
abundance: many
CDR3aa: CASSLTATGKETQYF
CDR3nt: TGTGCCAGCAGCTTAACCGCGACGGGAAAAGAGACCCAGTACTTC

v_gene: TRBV20-1
d_gene: .
j_gene: TRBJ2-7
abundance: few
CDR3aa: CSAGTLGYEQYF
CDR3nt: TGCAGTGCCGGGACTCTCGGGTACGAGCAGTACTTC

v_gene: TRBV21-1
d_gene: .
j_gene: TRBJ2-3
abundance: few
CDR3aa: CASSISGSRDTQYF
CDR3nt: TGTGCCAGCAGCATTAGCGGGAGCAGAGATACGCAGTATTTT

v_gene: TRBV12-3/TRBV12-4
d_gene: TRBD2
j_gene: TRBJ2-5
abundance: many
CDR3aa: CASSHRRLAGVGQETQYF
CDR3nt: TGTGCCAGCAGTCATAGAAGACTAGCGGGAGTCGGTCAAGAGACCCAGTACTTC

v_gene: TRBV7-6
d_gene: .
j_gene: TRBJ1-1
abundance: many
CDR3aa: CASSFERKTFRDTEAFF
CDR3nt: TGTGCCAGCAGCTTTGAAAGGAAGACGTTCCGGGATACTGAAGCTTTCTTT

v_gene: TRBV12-3/TRBV12-4
d_gene: TRBD2
j_gene: TRBJ2-3
abundance: few
CDR3aa: CASSPTSGGTSTDTQYF
CDR3nt: TGTGCCAGCAGTCCGACTAGCGGGGGGACTAGCACAGATACGCAGTATTTT

v_gene: TRBV7-9
d_gene: .
j_gene: TRBJ1-2
abundance: many
CDR3aa: CASSPAASALGYTF
CDR3nt: TGTGCCAGCAGCCCAGCGGCCAGCGCACTAGGCTACACCTTC

v_gene: TRBV23-1
d_gene: .
j_gene: TRBJ2-7
abundance: .
CDR3aa: CASSQSDVAKYF
CDR3nt: TGCGCCAGCAGTCAATCGGACGTGGCCAAGTACTTC

v_gene: TRBV27
d_gene: .
j_gene: TRBJ2-7
abundance: few
CDR3aa: CASRGRVGETEQYF
CDR3nt: TGTGCCAGCAGGGGCAGGGTGGGGGAGACCGAGCAGTACTTC

v_gene: TRBV6-4
d_gene: TRBD1
j_gene: TRBJ2-1
abundance: many
CDR3aa: CASSGGTGGIDEQFF
CDR3nt: TGTGCCAGCAGCGGGGGGACAGGGGGAATCGATGAGCAGTTCTTC

v_gene: TRBV5-1
d_gene: .
j_gene: TRBJ1-1
abundance: many
CDR3aa: CASSFGGTEAFF
CDR3nt: TGCGCCAGCAGCTTCGGGGGCACTGAAGCTTTCTTT

v_gene: TRBV11-3
d_gene: .
j_gene: TRBJ2-3
abundance: few
CDR3aa: CASSLDGGSRRDTQYF
CDR3nt: TGTGCCAGCAGCTTAGACGGGGGATCCCGCCGGGATACGCAGTATTTT

v_gene: TRBV28
d_gene: .
j_gene: TRBJ2-7
abundance: many
CDR3aa: CASSPRQYEQYF
CDR3nt: TGTGCCAGCAGTCCCCGACAGTACGAGCAGTACTTC

v_gene: TRBV7-2
d_gene: .
j_gene: TRBJ1-5
abundance: many
CDR3aa: CASSPGWGLRNQPQHF
CDR3nt: TGTGCCAGCAGCCCAGGCTGGGGTTTAAGGAATCAGCCCCAGCATTTT

v_gene: TRBV12-3/TRBV12-4
d_gene: .
j_gene: TRBJ2-7
abundance: .
CDR3aa: CASSPPISTYEQYF
CDR3nt: TGTGCCAGCAGTCCCCCGATTAGTACCTACGAGCAGTACTTC

v_gene: TRBV28
d_gene: TRBD1
j_gene: TRBJ1-1
abundance: many
CDR3aa: CATQGAGAEAFF
CDR3nt: TGTGCCACCCAGGGGGCTGGGGCTGAAGCTTTCTTT

v_gene: TRBV28
d_gene: .
j_gene: TRBJ2-7
abundance: few
CDR3aa: CASSSEGGYEQYF
CDR3nt: TGTGCCAGCAGTTCAGAGGGCGGCTACGAGCAGTACTTC

v_gene: TRBV4-1
d_gene: .
j_gene: TRBJ2-1
abundance: many
CDR3aa: CASSQEGLPGVNEQFF
CDR3nt: TGCGCCAGCAGCCAAGAGGGACTTCCGGGCGTCAATGAGCAGTTCTTC

v_gene: TRBV30
d_gene: TRBD1
j_gene: TRBJ1-4
abundance: many
CDR3aa: CASTTGQLNEKLFF
CDR3nt: TGTGCCTCAACTACGGGACAGCTTAATGAAAAACTGTTTTTT

v_gene: TRBV20-1
d_gene: .
j_gene: TRBJ2-1
abundance: many
CDR3aa: CSASEPGLVAEQFF
CDR3nt: TGCAGTGCTAGTGAACCGGGACTTGTCGCCGAGCAGTTCTTC

v_gene: TRBV28
d_gene: .
j_gene: TRBJ2-3
abundance: many
CDR3aa: CASSFRSRPDTQYF
CDR3nt: TGTGCCAGCAGTTTTAGGTCCCGGCCAGATACGCAGTATTTT

v_gene: TRBV20-1
d_gene: TRBD1
j_gene: TRBJ1-2
abundance: .
CDR3aa: CSARDGTGKGGYTF
CDR3nt: TGCAGTGCTAGAGACGGGACAGGCAAGGGTGGCTACACCTTC

v_gene: TRBV20-1
d_gene: .
j_gene: TRBJ1-1
abundance: few
CDR3aa: CSARPDTTQPKAFF
CDR3nt: TGCAGTGCCCGACCCGACACGACACAACCAAAAGCTTTCTTT

v_gene: TRBV28
d_gene: TRBD1
j_gene: TRBJ1-5
abundance: .
CDR3aa: CASARRGGAGQPQHF
CDR3nt: TGTGCCAGCGCCCGCAGAGGGGGCGCGGGTCAGCCCCAGCATTTT

v_gene: TRBV7-6
d_gene: .
j_gene: TRBJ2-3
abundance: .
CDR3aa: CASSLGGGRQGDTQYF
CDR3nt: TGTGCCAGCAGCTTAGGGGGGGGGCGACAGGGAGATACGCAGTATTTT

v_gene: TRBV6-6
d_gene: .
j_gene: TRBJ2-5
abundance: many
CDR3aa: CASRRRGASQETQYF
CDR3nt: TGTGCCAGCAGGCGCCGAGGGGCATCACAAGAGACCCAGTACTTC

v_gene: TRBV20-1
d_gene: .
j_gene: TRBJ2-7
abundance: many
CDR3aa: CSARARTRAYEQYF
CDR3nt: TGCAGTGCTAGAGCCCGGACCAGGGCCTACGAGCAGTACTTC

v_gene: TRBV5-4
d_gene: TRBD2
j_gene: TRBJ2-1
abundance: many
CDR3aa: CASSFVLAGGREQFF
CDR3nt: TGTGCCAGCAGCTTTGTACTAGCGGGAGGAAGGGAGCAGTTCTTC

v_gene: TRBV7-2
d_gene: TRBD2
j_gene: TRBJ2-1
abundance: many
CDR3aa: CASSPGTSAYNEQFF
CDR3nt: TGTGCCAGCAGCCCCGGGACTAGCGCTTACAATGAGCAGTTCTTC